This TCR beta chain was sequenced during a study of blood T cell repertoires in COVID-19. Looking at the study overall: Samples representing acute and convalescent COVID-19 were sourced from the United States, Italy and Spain.

Trimming removed 0 bases from V and 4 bases from J, with 16 bases in between. The CDR3 extends over 16 amino acids. Germline values: CDR1 LNHNV, CDR2 YYDKDF (reference sequence). As originally analysed: Amplified reference gene primers provided the basis for estimating nucleated cell counts. Some clones are missing from TCRdb's copy, which holds only in-frame ones; the method was immunoSEQ multiplex PCR. V and J calls plus clone size are reproduced from that table; the DNA served to infer D and trimming. The data contain 270,000 or so clones, 86% of them singletons. Sequenced material: peripheral blood. J is TRBJ2-7 and V is TRBV15; D perhaps matches TRBD2 (7 bases). The receptor was derived from a man aged 40-50 years with active or convalescent COVID-19. CDR3 coding DNA: TGTGCCACCAGCAGAGATTTAACAGGGAGGGATTACGAGCAGTACTTC. It specifies CATSRDLTGRDYEQYF.